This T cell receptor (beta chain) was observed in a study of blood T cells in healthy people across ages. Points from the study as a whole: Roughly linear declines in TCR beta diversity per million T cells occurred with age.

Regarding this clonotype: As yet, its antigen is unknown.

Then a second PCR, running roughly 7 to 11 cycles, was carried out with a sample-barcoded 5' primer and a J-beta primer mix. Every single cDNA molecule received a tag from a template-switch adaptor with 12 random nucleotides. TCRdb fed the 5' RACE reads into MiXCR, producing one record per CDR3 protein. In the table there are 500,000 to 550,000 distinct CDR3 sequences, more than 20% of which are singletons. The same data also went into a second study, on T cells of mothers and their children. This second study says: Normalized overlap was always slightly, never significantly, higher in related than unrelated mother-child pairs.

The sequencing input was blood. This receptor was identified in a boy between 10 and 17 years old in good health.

Here the CDR3 reads CASSPKMAGSAYNEQFF. In DNA form, the CDR3 reads TGTGCCAGCAGCCCTAAGATGGCAGGATCAGCCTACAATGAGCAGTTCTTC. V gene TRBV9 combines with J gene TRBJ2-1, with unresolved D. Per the germline V gene, CDR1 is SGDLS and CDR2 is YYNGEE. The CDR3 has 17 residues. The V end was cut by 4 bases, the J end by 2 bases, with 19 bases between.